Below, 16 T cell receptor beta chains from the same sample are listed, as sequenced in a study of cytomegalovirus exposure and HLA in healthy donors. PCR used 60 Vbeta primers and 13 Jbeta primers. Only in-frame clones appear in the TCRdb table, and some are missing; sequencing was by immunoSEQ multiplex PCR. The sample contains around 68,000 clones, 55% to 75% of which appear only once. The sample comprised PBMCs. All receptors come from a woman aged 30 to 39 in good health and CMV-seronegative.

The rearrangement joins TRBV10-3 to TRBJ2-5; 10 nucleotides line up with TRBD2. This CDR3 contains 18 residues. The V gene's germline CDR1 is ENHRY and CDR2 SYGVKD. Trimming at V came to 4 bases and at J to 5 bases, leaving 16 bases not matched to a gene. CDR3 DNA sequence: TGTGCCATCAGTGCACTGGTCCTAGCGGGGGCGCGGGGGGAGACCCAGTACTTC. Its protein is CAISALVLAGARGETQYF.

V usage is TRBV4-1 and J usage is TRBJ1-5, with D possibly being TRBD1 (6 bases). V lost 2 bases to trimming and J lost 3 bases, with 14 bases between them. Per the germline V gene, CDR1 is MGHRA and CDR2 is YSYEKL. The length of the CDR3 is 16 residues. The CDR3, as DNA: TGCGCCAGCAGCCAATGGGGGGCGGGGGACAATCAGCCCCAGCATTTT. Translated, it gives CASSQWGAGDNQPQHF.

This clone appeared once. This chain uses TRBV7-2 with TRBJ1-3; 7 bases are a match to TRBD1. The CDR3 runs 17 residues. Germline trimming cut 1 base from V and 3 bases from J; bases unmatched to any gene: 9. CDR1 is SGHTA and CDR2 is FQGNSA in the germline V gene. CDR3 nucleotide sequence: TGTGCCAGCAGCTTAGAAGGGACAGCGAATGTTGGAAACACCATATATTTT. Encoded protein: CASSLEGTANVGNTIYF.

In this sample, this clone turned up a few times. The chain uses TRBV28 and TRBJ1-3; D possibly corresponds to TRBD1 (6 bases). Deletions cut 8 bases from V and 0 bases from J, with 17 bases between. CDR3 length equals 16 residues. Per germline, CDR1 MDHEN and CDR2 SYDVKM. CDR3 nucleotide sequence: TGTGCCAGCCAAGATCCGGGACAAGACTCTGGAAACACCATATATTTT. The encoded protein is CASQDPGQDSGNTIYF.

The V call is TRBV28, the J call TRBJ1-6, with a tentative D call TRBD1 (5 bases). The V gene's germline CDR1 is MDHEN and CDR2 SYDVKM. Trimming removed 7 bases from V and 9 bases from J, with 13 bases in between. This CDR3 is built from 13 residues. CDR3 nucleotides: TGTGCCAGCACTCCAGGGATGGGTTCACCCCTCCACTTT. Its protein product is CASTPGMGSPLHF.

The CDR3 spells CASSVDRGLSYEQYF. The CDR3 DNA follows: TGCGCCAGCAGCGTGGACAGGGGGCTGTCCTACGAGCAGTACTTC. The chain recombines TRBV5-1 with TRBJ2-7, with 11 bases aligning to TRBD1. Trimming removed 4 bases from V and 1 base from J; junction bases left unmatched: 4. From germline, CDR1 is SGHRS and CDR2 YFSETQ. The CDR3 has 15 residues.

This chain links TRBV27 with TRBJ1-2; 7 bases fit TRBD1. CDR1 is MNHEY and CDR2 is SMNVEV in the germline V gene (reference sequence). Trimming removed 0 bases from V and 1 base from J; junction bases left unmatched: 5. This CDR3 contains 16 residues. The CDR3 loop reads CASSLSWDRYNYGYTF. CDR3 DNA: TGTGCCAGCAGTTTATCGTGGGACAGATATAACTATGGCTACACCTTC.

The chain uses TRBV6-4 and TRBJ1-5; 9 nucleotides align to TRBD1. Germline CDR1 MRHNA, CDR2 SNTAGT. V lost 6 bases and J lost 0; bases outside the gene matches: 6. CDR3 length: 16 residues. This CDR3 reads CASRKTGGYSNQPQHF. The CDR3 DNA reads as TGTGCCAGCAGAAAGACAGGGGGTTATAGCAATCAGCCCCAGCATTTT.

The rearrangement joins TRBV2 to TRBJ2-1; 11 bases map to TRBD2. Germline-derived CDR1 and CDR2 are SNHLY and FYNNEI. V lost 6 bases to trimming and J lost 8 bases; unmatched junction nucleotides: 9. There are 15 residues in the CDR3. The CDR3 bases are TGTGCCAGCAGAGCACTAGCGGGGGCCTCGGATGAGCAGTTCTTC. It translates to CASRALAGASDEQFF. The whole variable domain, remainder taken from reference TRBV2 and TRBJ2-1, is EPEVTQTPSHQVTQMGQEVILRCVPISNHLYFYWYRQILGQKVEFLVSFYNNEISEKSEIFDDQFSVERPDGSNFTLKIRSTKLEDSAMYFCASRALAGASDEQFFGPGTRLTVL.

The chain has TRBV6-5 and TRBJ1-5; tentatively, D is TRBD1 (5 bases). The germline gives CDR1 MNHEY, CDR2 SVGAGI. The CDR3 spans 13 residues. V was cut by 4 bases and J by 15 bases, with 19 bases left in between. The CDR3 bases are TGTGCCAGCAGTTGGAGCCCGACAGTTCCCTGGCATTTT. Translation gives CASSWSPTVPWHF.

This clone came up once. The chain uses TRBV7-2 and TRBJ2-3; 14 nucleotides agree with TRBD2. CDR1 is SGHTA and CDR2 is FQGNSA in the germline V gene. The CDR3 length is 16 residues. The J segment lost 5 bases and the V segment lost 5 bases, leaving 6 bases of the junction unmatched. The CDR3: CASSPHGTSGGDTQYF. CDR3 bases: TGTGCCAGCAGCCCGCACGGGACTAGCGGGGGAGATACGCAGTATTTT.

The DNA of the CDR3 is TGTGCCAGCAGCGAGGGAGGTCCAGATAGCAATCAGCCCCAGCATTTT. Protein: CASSEGGPDSNQPQHF. The chain uses TRBV9 and TRBJ1-5, with no clear D. The CDR3 is made up of 16 amino acids. CDR1 and CDR2 (germline): SGDLS, YYNGEE. The ends were cut back, 3 bases at V and 0 bases at J, with 13 bases in the middle.

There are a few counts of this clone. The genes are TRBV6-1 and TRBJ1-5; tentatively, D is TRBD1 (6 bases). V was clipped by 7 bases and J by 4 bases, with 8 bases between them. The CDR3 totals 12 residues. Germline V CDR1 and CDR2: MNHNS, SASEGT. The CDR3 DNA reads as TGTGCCAGCAACCAGGGGAATCAGCCCCAGCATTTT. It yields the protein CASNQGNQPQHF.

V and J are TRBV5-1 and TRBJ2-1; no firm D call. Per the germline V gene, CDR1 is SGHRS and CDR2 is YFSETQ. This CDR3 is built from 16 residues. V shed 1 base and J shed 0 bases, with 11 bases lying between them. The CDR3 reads CASSLPLPSSYNEQFF. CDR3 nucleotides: TGCGCCAGCAGCTTGCCGTTACCGAGCTCCTACAATGAGCAGTTCTTC. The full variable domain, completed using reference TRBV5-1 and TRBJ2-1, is KAGVTQTPRYLIKTRGQQVTLSCSPISGHRSVSWYQQTPGQGLQFLFEYFSETQRNKGNFPGRFSGRQFSNSRSEMNVSTLELGDSALYLCASSLPLPSSYNEQFFGPGTRLTVL.

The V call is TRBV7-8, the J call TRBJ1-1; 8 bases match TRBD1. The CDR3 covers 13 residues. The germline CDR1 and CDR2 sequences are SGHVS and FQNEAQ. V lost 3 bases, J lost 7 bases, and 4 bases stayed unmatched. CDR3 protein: CASSFGQGDEAFF. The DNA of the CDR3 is TGTGCCAGCAGCTTCGGACAGGGAGATGAAGCTTTCTTT.

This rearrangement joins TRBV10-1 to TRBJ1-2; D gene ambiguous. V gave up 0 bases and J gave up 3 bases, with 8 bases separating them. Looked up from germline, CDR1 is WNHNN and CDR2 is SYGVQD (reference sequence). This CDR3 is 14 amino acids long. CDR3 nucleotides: TGCGCCAGCAGTGAGTCTAACAGTCACTATGGCTACACCTTC. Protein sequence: CASSESNSHYGYTF.